The rows below give T cell receptor beta chains drawn from one sample of a study of T cells after yellow fever vaccination. TCRdb reanalysed the 5' RACE reads using MiXCR and keeps one entry per CDR3 protein. The sample lists 250,000 to 400,000 distinct CDR3 sequences, 4% to 5.5% occurring once. The starting material was PBMCs, obtained 15 days after the yellow fever booster vaccination. Receptor source: a man in his late teens or twenties who received the YFV17D yellow fever vaccine. Both conserved end residues are trimmed from each CDR3.

v_call cdr3_aa
TRBV7-2 ASSLEEGVAEPTDTQY
TRBV29-1 SVVLPGAHYGYT
TRBV9 ASSVDGINSPLH
TRBV6-2/TRBV6-3 ASSPGESGADTQY
TRBV12-3/TRBV12-4 ASSFELWDRGGNEQF
TRBV20-1 SARSAGAKMNTEAF
TRBV7-9 ASSFRETYNEQF
TRBV27 ASSPFSRYEQF
TRBV7-9 ASRKPMNTEAF
TRBV12-3/TRBV12-4 ASSPATGGNTEAF
TRBV20-1 SASSLLGTGELF
TRBV19 ASHTGALNTGELF
TRBV6-2/TRBV6-3 ASTLLGVTEAF
TRBV27 ASSLSHPRTGELF
TRBV11-3 ASSLDRWNTEAF
TRBV28 ASRRGWETQY
TRBV4-3 ASSQDRLFTGELF
TRBV12-5 ASGRGLAGQTQY
TRBV10-3 AISFASGYTDTQY
TRBV25-1 ASSEFRQGKAGEQY
TRBV15 ATSSASRAADTQY
TRBV20-1 SASTGVTEAF
TRBV20-1 SAVDRVGSYEQY
TRBV20-1 SSGYNEQF
TRBV7-3 ASSLLGQGITDTQY
TRBV6-5 ASSYLRTGDHGYT
TRBV5-1 ASSPTGSNGYT
TRBV12-3/TRBV12-4 ASSLGTSEAF
TRBV6-2/TRBV6-3 ASSYSLSLQETQY
TRBV7-2 ASSWGLASTDTQY
TRBV6-5 ASSRGLAGTGELF
TRBV6-1 ASSEGGQRQETQY
TRBV7-2 ASSLGVQKTQY
TRBV7-8 ASSFYDRASSYEQY
TRBV6-5 ASRDGGGGGNTIY
TRBV9 ASSPTAGTLGPSPLH
TRBV7-2 ASRMAGTTYNSPLH
TRBV7-9 ASSLDLAIGSKNIQY
TRBV5-1 ASSLAGKSGYT
TRBV12-3/TRBV12-4 ASSLLERTDTQY
TRBV7-9 ASSLGYGTSAFNEQF
TRBV5-5 ASGRAGDPETQY
TRBV5-1 ASSLVGGPGYT
TRBV5-1 ASNRLAGPDTQY
TRBV5-5 ASSLWQGQGNEQF
TRBV5-1 ASSIGGAYNEQF
TRBV5-1 ASTPRGGDTEAF